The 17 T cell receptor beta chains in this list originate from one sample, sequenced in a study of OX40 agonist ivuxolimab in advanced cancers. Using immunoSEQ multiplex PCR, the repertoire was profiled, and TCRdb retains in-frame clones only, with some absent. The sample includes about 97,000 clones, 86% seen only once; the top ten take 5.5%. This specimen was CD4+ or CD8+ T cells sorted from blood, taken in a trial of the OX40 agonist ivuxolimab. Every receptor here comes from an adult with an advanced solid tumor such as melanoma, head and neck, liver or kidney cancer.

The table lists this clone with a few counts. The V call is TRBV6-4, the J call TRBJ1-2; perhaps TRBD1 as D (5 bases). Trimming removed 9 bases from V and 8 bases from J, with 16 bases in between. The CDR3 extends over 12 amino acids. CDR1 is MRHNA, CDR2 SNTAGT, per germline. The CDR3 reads CARNSGGGGYTF. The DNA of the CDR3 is TGTGCCAGAAACTCGGGCGGGGGGGGCTACACCTTC.

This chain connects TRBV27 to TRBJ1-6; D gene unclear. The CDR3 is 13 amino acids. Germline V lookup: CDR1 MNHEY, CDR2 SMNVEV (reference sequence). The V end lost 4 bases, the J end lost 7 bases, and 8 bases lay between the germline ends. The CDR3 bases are TGTGCCAGCAGTTGGCAGGAGAATTCACCCCTCCACTTT. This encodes CASSWQENSPLHF.

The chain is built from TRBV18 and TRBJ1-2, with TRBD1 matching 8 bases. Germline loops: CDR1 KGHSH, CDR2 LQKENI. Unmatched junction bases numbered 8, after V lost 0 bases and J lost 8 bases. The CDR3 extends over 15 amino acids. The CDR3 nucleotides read TGTGCCAGCTCACCACCGTCCAGGGGGCAGCGAGGCTACACCTTC. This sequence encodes CASSPPSRGQRGYTF.

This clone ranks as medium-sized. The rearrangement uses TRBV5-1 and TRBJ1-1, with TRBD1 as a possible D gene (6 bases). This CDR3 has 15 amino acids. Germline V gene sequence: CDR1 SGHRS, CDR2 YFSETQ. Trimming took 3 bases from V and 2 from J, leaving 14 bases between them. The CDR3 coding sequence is TGCGCCAGCAGCTCGAATCCAGGGGAAAACACTGAAGCTTTCTTT. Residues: CASSSNPGENTEAFF.

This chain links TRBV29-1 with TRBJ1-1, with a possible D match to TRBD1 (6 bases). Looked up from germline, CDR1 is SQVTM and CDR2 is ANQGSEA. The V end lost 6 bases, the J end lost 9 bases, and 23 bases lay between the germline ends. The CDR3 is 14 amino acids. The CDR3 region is CSVSNQRGSGQAFF. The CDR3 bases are TGCAGCGTCTCAAACCAGAGGGGGTCGGGCCAAGCTTTCTTT.

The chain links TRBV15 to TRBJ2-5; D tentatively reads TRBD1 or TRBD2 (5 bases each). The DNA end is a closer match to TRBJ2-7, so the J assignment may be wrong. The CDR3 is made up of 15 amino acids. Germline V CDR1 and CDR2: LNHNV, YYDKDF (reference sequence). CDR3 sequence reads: CATSNHRDRLGEQYF. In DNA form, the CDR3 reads TGTGCCACCAGCAACCACCGGGACCGGTTGGGCGAGCAGTACTTC.

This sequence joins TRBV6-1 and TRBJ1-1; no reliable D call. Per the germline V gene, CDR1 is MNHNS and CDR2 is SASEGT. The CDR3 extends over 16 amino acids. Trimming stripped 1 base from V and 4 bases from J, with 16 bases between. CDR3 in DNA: TGTGCCAGCAGTGAAGAGGGTATGGCCGCGAGCACTGAAGCTTTCTTT. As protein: CASSEEGMAASTEAFF.

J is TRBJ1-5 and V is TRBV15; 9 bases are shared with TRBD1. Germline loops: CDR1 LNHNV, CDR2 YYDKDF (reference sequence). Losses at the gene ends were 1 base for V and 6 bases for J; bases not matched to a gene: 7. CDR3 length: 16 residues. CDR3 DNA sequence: TGTGCCACCAGCAGAGCCCTAATGACAGGGGGTCAGCCCCAGCATTTT. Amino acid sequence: CATSRALMTGGQPQHF.

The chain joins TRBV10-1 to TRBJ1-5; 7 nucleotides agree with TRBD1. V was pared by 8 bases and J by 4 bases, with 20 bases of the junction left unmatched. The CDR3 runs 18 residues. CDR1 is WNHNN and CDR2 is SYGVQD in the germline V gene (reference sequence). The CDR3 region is CASSAAGSAQGRNQPQHF. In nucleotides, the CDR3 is TGCGCCAGCTCTGCAGCGGGCAGCGCACAGGGGAGGAATCAGCCCCAGCATTTT.

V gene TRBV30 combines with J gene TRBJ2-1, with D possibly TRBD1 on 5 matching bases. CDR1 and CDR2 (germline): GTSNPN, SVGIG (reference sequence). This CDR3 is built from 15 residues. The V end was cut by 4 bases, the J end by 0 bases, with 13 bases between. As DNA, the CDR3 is TGTGCCTGGAACCGACAGTCCAGCTCCTACAATGAGCAGTTCTTC. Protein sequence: CAWNRQSSSYNEQFF. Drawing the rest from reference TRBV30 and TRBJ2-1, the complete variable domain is SQTIHQWPATLVQPVGSPLSLECTVEGTSNPNLYWYRQAAGRGLQLLFYSVGIGQISSEVPQNLSASRPQDRQFILSSKKLLLSDSGFYLCAWNRQSSSYNEQFFGPGTRLTVL.

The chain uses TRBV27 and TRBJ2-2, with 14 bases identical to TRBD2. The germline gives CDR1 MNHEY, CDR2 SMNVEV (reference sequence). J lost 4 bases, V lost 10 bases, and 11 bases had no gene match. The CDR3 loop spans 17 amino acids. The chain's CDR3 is CAIAGLAGGKVTGELFF. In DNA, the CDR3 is TGTGCCATTGCTGGACTAGCGGGAGGCAAAGTCACCGGGGAGCTGTTTTTT.

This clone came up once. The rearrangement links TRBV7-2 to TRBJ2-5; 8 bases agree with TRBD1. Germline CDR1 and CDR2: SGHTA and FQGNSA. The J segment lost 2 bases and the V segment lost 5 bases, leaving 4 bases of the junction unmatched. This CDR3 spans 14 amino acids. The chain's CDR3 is CASSANRGQETQYF. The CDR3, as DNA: TGTGCCAGCAGCGCCAACAGGGGGCAAGAGACCCAGTACTTC. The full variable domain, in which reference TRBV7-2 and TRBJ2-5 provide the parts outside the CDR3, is GAGVSQSPSNKVTEKGKDVELRCDPISGHTALYWYRQSLGQGLEFLIYFQGNSAPDKSGLPSDRFSAERTGGSVSTLTIQRTQQEDSAVYLCASSANRGQETQYFGPGTRLLVL.

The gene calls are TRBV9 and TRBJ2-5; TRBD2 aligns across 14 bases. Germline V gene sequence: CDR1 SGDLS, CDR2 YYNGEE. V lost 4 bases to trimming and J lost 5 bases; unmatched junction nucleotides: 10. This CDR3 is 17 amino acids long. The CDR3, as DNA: TGTGCCAGCAGCCCCGAGGGACTAGCGGGAGCCAGGGAGACCCAGTACTTC. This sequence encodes CASSPEGLAGARETQYF.

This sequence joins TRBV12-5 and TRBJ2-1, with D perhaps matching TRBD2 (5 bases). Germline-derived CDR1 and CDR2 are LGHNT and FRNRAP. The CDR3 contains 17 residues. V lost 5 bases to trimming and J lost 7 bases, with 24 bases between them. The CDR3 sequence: CASGLPFSGIRMNEQFF. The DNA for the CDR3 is TGTGCTAGTGGTCTCCCTTTCTCCGGGATTCGAATGAATGAGCAGTTCTTC.

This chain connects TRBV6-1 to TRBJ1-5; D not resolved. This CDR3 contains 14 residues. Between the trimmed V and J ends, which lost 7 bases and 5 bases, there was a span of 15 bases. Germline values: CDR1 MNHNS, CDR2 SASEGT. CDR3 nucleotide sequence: TGTGCCAGCACCATTGGGCCCGAACATCAGCCCCAGCATTTT. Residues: CASTIGPEHQPQHF.

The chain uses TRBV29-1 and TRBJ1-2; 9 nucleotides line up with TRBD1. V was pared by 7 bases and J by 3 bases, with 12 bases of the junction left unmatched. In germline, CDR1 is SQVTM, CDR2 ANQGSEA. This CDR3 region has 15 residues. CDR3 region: CSARTRQGGDYGYTF. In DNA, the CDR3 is TGCAGCGCCCGTACACGACAGGGGGGAGACTATGGCTACACCTTC. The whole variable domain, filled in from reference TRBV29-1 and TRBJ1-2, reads SAVISQKPSRDICQRGTSLTIQCQVDSQVTMMFWYRQQPGQSLTLIATANQGSEATYESGFVIDKFPISRPNLTFSTLTVSNMSPEDSSIYLCSARTRQGGDYGYTFGSGTRLTVV.

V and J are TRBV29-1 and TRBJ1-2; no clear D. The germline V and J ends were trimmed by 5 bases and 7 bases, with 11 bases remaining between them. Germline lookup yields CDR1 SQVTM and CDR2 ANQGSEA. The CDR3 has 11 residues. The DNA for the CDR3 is TGCAGCGTTCAAGTAGGAGGTGGCTACACCTTC. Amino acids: CSVQVGGGYTF.